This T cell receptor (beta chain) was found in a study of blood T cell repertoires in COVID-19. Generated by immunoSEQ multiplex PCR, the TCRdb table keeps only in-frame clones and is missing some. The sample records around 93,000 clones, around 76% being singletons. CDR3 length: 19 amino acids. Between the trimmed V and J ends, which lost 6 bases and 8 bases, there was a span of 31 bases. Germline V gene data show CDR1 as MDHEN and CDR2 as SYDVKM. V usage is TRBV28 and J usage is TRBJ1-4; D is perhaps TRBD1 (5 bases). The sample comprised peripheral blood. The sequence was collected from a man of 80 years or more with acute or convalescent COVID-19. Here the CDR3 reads CASRQNAGRSSWGDEKLFF. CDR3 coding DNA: TGTGCCAGCAGACAGAACGCGGGACGTAGTAGCTGGGGTGACGAAAAACTGTTTTTT.